The rows below give T cell receptor beta chains drawn from one sample of a study of monozygotic twins with inflammatory bowel disease. For each CDR3 protein, TCRdb gives one entry from its re-call of the 5' RACE reads, without DNA. The sample is made up of about 450,000 distinct CDR3 sequences, and the top ten hold 2% to 3% of it. Sequencing was carried out using blood. These receptors all come from a human donor with ulcerative colitis or Crohn's disease, or a healthy co-twin of an affected twin (not recorded which). Both conserved end residues are part of each CDR3.

CDR3aa: CAWRPGIGFTEAFF
j_gene: TRBJ1-1
v_gene: TRBV30

CDR3aa: CASSQGPSAGYTF
j_gene: TRBJ1-2
v_gene: TRBV7-9

CDR3aa: CATSRDLVGRNEQFF
j_gene: TRBJ2-1
v_gene: TRBV15

CDR3aa: CASRPPGNQPQHF
j_gene: TRBJ1-5
v_gene: TRBV2

CDR3aa: CASSPGTGRIEQYF
j_gene: TRBJ2-7
v_gene: TRBV5-4

CDR3aa: CSAREPRDYSYEQYF
j_gene: TRBJ2-7
v_gene: TRBV20-1

CDR3aa: CASSLGQFDYGYTF
j_gene: TRBJ1-2
v_gene: TRBV12-3/TRBV12-4

CDR3aa: CASSQIPGTSGSNEQFF
j_gene: TRBJ2-1
v_gene: TRBV4-2

CDR3aa: CASSLDSGGYGYTF
j_gene: TRBJ1-2
v_gene: TRBV7-2

CDR3aa: CASSLRGGDEQFF
j_gene: TRBJ2-1
v_gene: TRBV7-3

CDR3aa: CASSDRQGSYEQYF
j_gene: TRBJ2-7
v_gene: TRBV6-1

CDR3aa: CASSLGTHRYEQFF
j_gene: TRBJ2-1
v_gene: TRBV4-3

CDR3aa: CASSTSVFYNEQFF
j_gene: TRBJ2-1
v_gene: TRBV7-2

CDR3aa: CASSLATSGGGETQYF
j_gene: TRBJ2-5
v_gene: TRBV5-5

CDR3aa: CASSIRGTGTDEQYF
j_gene: TRBJ2-7
v_gene: TRBV19

CDR3aa: CASSREATNEKLFF
j_gene: TRBJ1-4
v_gene: TRBV5-1

CDR3aa: CASSWGLAGNSYEQYF
j_gene: TRBJ2-7
v_gene: TRBV5-1

CDR3aa: CASSLGASGNTDTQYF
j_gene: TRBJ2-3
v_gene: TRBV5-1

CDR3aa: CASSSQLIDGYTF
j_gene: TRBJ1-2
v_gene: TRBV19

CDR3aa: CASSLSRGRYNEQFF
j_gene: TRBJ2-1
v_gene: TRBV12-3/TRBV12-4

CDR3aa: CSAKIVNEQFF
j_gene: TRBJ2-1
v_gene: TRBV20-1

CDR3aa: CASSQILLAGTSYEQYF
j_gene: TRBJ2-7
v_gene: TRBV4-2

CDR3aa: CSARELAGGRNTQYF
j_gene: TRBJ2-3
v_gene: TRBV20-1

CDR3aa: CASSRGGVPSNQPQHF
j_gene: TRBJ1-5
v_gene: TRBV5-6

CDR3aa: CSVQRGKYEQYF
j_gene: TRBJ2-7
v_gene: TRBV29-1

CDR3aa: CASSWTSGTAGELFF
j_gene: TRBJ2-2
v_gene: TRBV11-2

CDR3aa: CASSLTSGPMSGDEQFF
j_gene: TRBJ2-1
v_gene: TRBV5-1

CDR3aa: CSARSAGAGGQPQHF
j_gene: TRBJ1-5
v_gene: TRBV20-1

CDR3aa: CASSLRTGWSPLHF
j_gene: TRBJ1-6
v_gene: TRBV6-1

CDR3aa: CASSSQGPNQPQHF
j_gene: TRBJ1-5
v_gene: TRBV27

CDR3aa: CASRHRQVANTGELFF
j_gene: TRBJ2-2
v_gene: TRBV6-1

CDR3aa: CASRPPGWFGYTF
j_gene: TRBJ1-2
v_gene: TRBV6-5

CDR3aa: CASSQDGRTDTQYF
j_gene: TRBJ2-3
v_gene: TRBV4-3

CDR3aa: CATYSPRNYGYTF
j_gene: TRBJ1-2
v_gene: TRBV6-5

CDR3aa: CSARVPALMGKKLLNTEAFF
j_gene: TRBJ1-1
v_gene: TRBV20-1

CDR3aa: CSARGGGTEATRQYF
j_gene: TRBJ2-7
v_gene: TRBV20-1